This record looks at one TCR beta chain sequence and its context. V was shortened by 4 bases and J by 9 bases, with 12 bases between the two germline ends. There are 12 residues in the CDR3. The germline gives CDR1 MNHNY, CDR2 SVGAGI (reference sequence). The data originate from a study of control samples from healthy donors and cancer patients. Sequencing was performed with immunoSEQ multiplex PCR; in TCRdb, only in-frame clones are kept and a portion is missing. The profile shows roughly 130,000 clones, around nine tenths of them singletons. V is TRBV6-6 and J is TRBJ1-1, with D tentatively TRBD1 (5 bases). This receptor was identified in a man aged 18 to 29 in good health. The sample taken for sequencing was blood. CDR3 in DNA: TGTGCCAGCAGTTCTCGGGACCGGCAAGCTTTCTTT. It codes for CASSSRDRQAFF.